The clone carrying this T cell receptor (beta chain) has only a few counts. Each CDR3 protein is one row after TCRdb ran MiXCR on the 5' RACE reads. This table has about 46,000 distinct CDR3 sequences, roughly 28% appearing once. Source material: naive CD4+ T cells sorted from blood. Subset of the sample: naive CD4+ T cells, CD4+CD45RA+CD25-. This TCR came from a female donor with breast cancer.

The CDR3 reads CASSEHGGRELDEQYF. The CDR3 coding sequence is TGTGCCAGCAGTGAACATGGGGGCAGGGAACTCGACGAGCAGTACTTC. This sequence joins TRBV6-1 and TRBJ2-7, with D perhaps matching TRBD1 (6 bases). V gave up 2 bases and J gave up 5 bases, with 19 bases separating them. This CDR3 has 16 residues. Germline lookup yields CDR1 MNHNS and CDR2 SASEGT.